These T cell receptor beta chains were read from a single sample in a study of T cells in Graves' hyperthyroidism and ophthalmopathy. TCRdb re-called the multiplex PCR reads with MiXCR, one entry per CDR3 protein. In the table there are nearly 750,000 distinct CDR3 sequences, under 45% of which are singletons. The sequencing input was blood. All receptors derive from a woman in her thirties or forties with Graves' hyperthyroidism. Both conserved end residues are part of each CDR3. Fields, in order: clone size, J gene, CDR3 length, D gene, V gene, CDR3 protein, CDR3 DNA. D genes are given only for firm matches. A clone size is listed for some rows: how often the clone was seen (once, few, many), or a class if it is expanded.

>many|TRBJ2-5|16|TRBD1|TRBV10-1
CASSSVETGEEKTQYF
TGCGCCAGCAGCTCCGTAGAGACAGGGGAGGAGAAGACCCAGTACTTC
>-|TRBJ2-7|12|TRBD1|TRBV25-1
CAWGQGTYEQYF
TGTGCCTGGGGACAGGGTACCTACGAGCAGTACTTC
>-|TRBJ1-6|14|-|TRBV3-1
CASSQDWGNSPLHF
TGTGCCAGCAGCCAAGATTGGGGCAATTCACCCCTCCACTTT
>few|TRBJ1-1|16|-|TRBV4-1
CASSQIRTRRNTEAFF
TGCGCCAGCAGCCAAATTCGGACACGAAGGAACACTGAAGCTTTCTTT
>-|TRBJ1-2|13|-|TRBV29-1
CSVTDSWKLGYTF
TGCAGCGTAACGGACAGTTGGAAGTTAGGCTACACCTTC
>many|TRBJ1-6|14|-|TRBV7-9
CASTPNSGGSPLHF
TGTGCCAGCACCCCTAACTCGGGCGGGTCACCCCTCCACTTT
>few|TRBJ2-7|15|-|TRBV6-5
CASIFPSGGSYEQYF
TGTGCCAGCATTTTCCCCTCTGGGGGCTCCTACGAGCAGTACTTC
>-|TRBJ2-2|16|-|TRBV9
CASSVAGPTNTGELFF
TGTGCCAGCAGCGTAGCGGGTCCTACGAACACCGGGGAGCTGTTTTTT
>few|TRBJ1-6|13|-|TRBV27
CASSFGQISPLHF
TGTGCCAGCAGTTTCGGCCAAATTTCACCCCTCCACTTT
>few|TRBJ1-1|13|-|TRBV27
CASRVSRNTEAFF
TGTGCCAGCAGAGTAAGTAGGAACACTGAAGCTTTCTTT
>-|TRBJ2-2|16|TRBD1|TRBV5-6
CASSKSPGQPREELFF
TGTGCCAGCAGCAAATCTCCGGGACAGCCTAGGGAGGAGCTGTTTTTT
>-|TRBJ1-2|15|-|TRBV9
CASSPRDTESYGYTF
TGTGCCAGCAGCCCCCGGGACACCGAATCCTATGGCTACACCTTC
>few|TRBJ2-5|13|TRBD1|TRBV6-2/TRBV6-3
CASRNDREETQYF
TGTGCCAGCAGGAACGACAGGGAAGAGACCCAGTACTTC
>-|TRBJ1-4|13|-|TRBV12-3/TRBV12-4
CAVRRALVRKLFF
TGTGCCGTGCGCCGGGCCCTCGTGAGGAAACTGTTTTTT
>few|TRBJ1-1|15|TRBD1|TRBV10-1
CASRDRVVLPTEAFF
TGCGCCAGCAGGGACAGGGTAGTTTTGCCCACTGAAGCTTTCTTT
>few|TRBJ2-2|19|-|TRBV9
CASSVAVRRALVGTGELFF
TGTGCCAGCAGCGTAGCGGTGCGGAGGGCCTTGGTAGGGACCGGGGAGCTGTTTTTT
>-|TRBJ1-2|11|-|TRBV7-2
CASSLVGGCTF
TGTGCCAGCAGCTTGGTGGGTGGCTGCACCTTC
>-|TRBJ2-7|13|-|TRBV7-2
CASSFGESYEQYF
TGTGCCAGCAGCTTCGGAGAATCCTACGAGCAGTACTTC
>-|TRBJ2-2|14|-|TRBV7-3
CASSSTVNTGELFF
TGTGCCAGCAGCTCGACAGTGAACACCGGGGAGCTGTTTTTT
>-|TRBJ1-3|15|TRBD1|TRBV10-3
CAISSRTGRGNTIYF
TGTGCCATCAGTTCGCGGACAGGGAGGGGAAACACCATATATTTT
>many|TRBJ1-2|12|-|TRBV5-4
CASSADIYGYTF
TGTGCCAGCAGCGCTGATATCTATGGCTACACCTTC
>many|TRBJ1-1|13|-|TRBV19
CASSIASGTAAFF
TGTGCCAGTAGTATAGCATCAGGGACGGCAGCTTTCTTT
>many|TRBJ2-5|10|-|TRBV20-1
CSAGMETQYF
TGCAGTGCTGGGATGGAGACCCAGTACTTC
>once|TRBJ1-1|11|TRBD1|TRBV29-1
CSVGTETEAFF
TGCAGCGTGGGGACAGAGACTGAAGCTTTCTTT
>-|TRBJ2-1|13|TRBD2|TRBV7-8
CASSSSGYNEQFF
TGTGCCAGCAGCTCTAGCGGATACAATGAGCAGTTCTTC
>once|TRBJ1-5|12|-|TRBV10-2
CTSIGGGAVWHF
TGCACCAGCATTGGCGGGGGGGCCGTGTGGCATTTT
>-|TRBJ2-7|16|-|TRBV19
CASSRREGGISFEQYF
TGTGCCAGTAGCCGGAGAGAAGGGGGGATATCTTTCGAGCAGTACTTC
>-|TRBJ1-5|13|-|TRBV12-3/TRBV12-4
CASSLRGGESQHF
TGTGCCAGCAGTTTAAGAGGAGGGGAGTCCCAGCATTTT
>many|TRBJ2-6|13|-|TRBV7-9
CASTRSGANVLTF
TGTGCCAGCACCCGCTCTGGGGCCAACGTCCTGACTTTC
>few|TRBJ1-1|13|-|TRBV11-2
CASSFRDLTEAFF
TGTGCCAGCAGCTTTCGAGACCTGACTGAAGCTTTCTTT
>-|TRBJ2-7|15|TRBD2|TRBV2
CAWSSSSGLIYEQYF
TGTGCCTGGAGTTCATCTAGCGGCTTAATCTACGAGCAGTACTTC
>many|TRBJ1-2|12|-|TRBV7-2
CASSFEDYGYTF
TGTGCCAGCAGCTTTGAGGACTATGGCTACACCTTC
>few|TRBJ2-1|15|TRBD1|TRBV7-2
CASSSVRGQYNEQFF
TGTGCCAGCAGCTCCGTCAGGGGACAGTACAATGAGCAGTTCTTC
>many|TRBJ1-1|13|-|TRBV2
CATQTDQNTEAFF
TGTGCCACGCAGACAGACCAGAACACTGAAGCTTTCTTT
>many|TRBJ1-1|14|TRBD1|TRBV13
CASSLGAGGTEAFF
TGTGCCAGCAGCTTAGGGGCAGGGGGCACTGAAGCTTTCTTT
>-|TRBJ1-4|14|-|TRBV7-2
CASSLDGSGEKLFF
TGTGCCAGCAGCTTAGACGGGTCCGGTGAAAAACTGTTTTTT
>-|TRBJ1-2|15|-|TRBV19
CAGSVPGPPPEGYTF
TGTGCCGGTAGTGTCCCGGGACCCCCACCGGAGGGCTACACCTTC
>-|TRBJ1-2|14|-|TRBV24-1
CATSDADTRYGYTF
TGTGCCACCAGTGATGCGGACACAAGGTATGGCTACACCTTC
>-|TRBJ2-7|15|TRBD2|TRBV20-1
CSAMGLAGGAYEQYF
TGCAGTGCTATGGGGCTAGCGGGAGGGGCCTACGAGCAGTACTTC
>many|TRBJ2-5|15|TRBD2|TRBV7-2
CASSTPSGSGETQYF
TGTGCCAGCAGCACCCCTAGCGGGAGCGGGGAGACCCAGTACTTC
>-|TRBJ2-6|16|TRBD1|TRBV7-8
CASSSLGGTGVNVLTF
TGTGCCAGCAGCTCCTTAGGCGGGACAGGGGTCAACGTCCTGACTTTC
>few|TRBJ1-5|15|TRBD1|TRBV19
CASSIPGGSNQPQHF
TGTGCCAGTAGTATCCCAGGGGGTAGCAATCAGCCCCAGCATTTT
>many|TRBJ2-7|13|-|TRBV5-4
CASSLESGNEQYF
TGTGCCAGCAGCTTAGAGAGCGGCAACGAGCAGTACTTC
>many|TRBJ2-7|14|-|TRBV5-6
CASRHGDSYYEQYF
TGTGCCAGCAGGCACGGGGACTCCTACTACGAGCAGTACTTC
>few|TRBJ1-2|16|TRBD1|TRBV7-9
CASSFSGQGKFKGYTF
TGTGCCAGCAGCTTTTCCGGACAGGGGAAATTCAAGGGCTACACCTTC
>-|TRBJ2-1|11|-|TRBV29-1
CSVESQNEQFF
TGCAGCGTTGAAAGTCAGAATGAGCAGTTCTTC
>-|TRBJ2-2|15|-|TRBV19
CASSISQGRSGELFF
TGTGCCAGTAGTATATCTCAGGGACGGTCCGGGGAGCTGTTTTTT
>-|TRBJ1-3|15|-|TRBV2
CASSATASSGNTIYF
TGTGCCAGCAGTGCGACGGCTAGCTCTGGAAACACCATATATTTT
>few|TRBJ1-2|15|-|TRBV10-3
CAISGRTGRGYGYTF
TGTGCCATCAGTGGACGTACGGGCAGGGGCTATGGCTACACCTTC
>-|TRBJ2-7|14|TRBD1|TRBV12-3/TRBV12-4
CASSLRQGAREQYF
TGTGCCAGCAGTCTTAGACAGGGGGCGCGGGAGCAGTACTTC
>-|TRBJ2-7|12|-|TRBV10-3
CAISEIWDEQYF
TGTGCCATCAGTGAGATCTGGGACGAGCAGTACTTC